Shown below are 17 T cell receptor beta chains from a single sample sequenced in a study of radiation and T cells in renal cell carcinoma. Only in-frame clones appear in the TCRdb table, and some are missing; sequencing was by immunoSEQ multiplex PCR. The sample contains 150,000 or so clones, around 78% of which appear only once. Indicated time point: baseline pretreatment blood. The treatment: 15 Gy SBRT to primary tumor, nephrectomy 4 weeks later. The material was blood, obtained from a patient whose treatment included radiotherapy and nephrectomy. These receptors all come from a woman between 45 and 65 years old with renal cell carcinoma.

This clone has just a few counts. The identical CDR3 is also encoded by other nucleotide sequences in the sample. This chain's CDR3 is CASSPGQSTDTQYF. The CDR3 bases are TGTGCCAGCAGCCCCGGACAGAGCACAGATACGCAGTATTTT. This chain connects TRBV14 to TRBJ2-3; D is possibly TRBD1 (6 bases). The ends were cut back, 4 bases at V and 0 bases at J, with 8 bases in the middle. Germline V gene lookup returns CDR1 SGHDN and CDR2 FVKESK. CDR3 size: 14 residues.

The chain couples TRBV10-3 to TRBJ1-3; 7 bases fit TRBD1. The V segment lost 10 bases and the J segment 4 bases; nucleotides outside the gene matches: 10. This CDR3 is 14 amino acids long. The V gene's germline CDR1 is ENHRY and CDR2 SYGVKD. The CDR3 loop reads CATIPGTEGNTIYF. In DNA, the CDR3 is TGTGCCACCATTCCGGGGACAGAAGGAAACACCATATATTTT.

This rearrangement joins TRBV29-1 to TRBJ2-3, with TRBD1 identical over 8 bases. J lost 3 bases, V lost 4 bases, and 6 bases had no gene match. Germline lookup yields CDR1 SQVTM and CDR2 ANQGSEA. The CDR3 is made up of 14 amino acids. The CDR3: CSVAQGARTDTQYF. As DNA, the CDR3 is TGCAGCGTTGCGCAGGGGGCCAGAACAGATACGCAGTATTTT.

The chain employs TRBV5-4 and TRBJ2-7; 7 nucleotides align to TRBD1. V lost 4 bases to trimming and J lost 5 bases; unmatched junction nucleotides: 12. This CDR3 has 15 residues. CDR1 and CDR2 (germline): SGHNT, YYREEE (reference sequence). The CDR3 DNA sequence: TGTGCCAGCAGCGTCCTACGGGACAGTTTCCACGAGCAGTACTTC. Translated, it gives CASSVLRDSFHEQYF.

This clone was picked up one time. The chain employs TRBV6-5 and TRBJ2-7; D unclear. From germline, CDR1 is MNHEY and CDR2 SVGAGI. V lost 4 bases and J 6 bases, leaving 10 bases between the germline ends. There are 12 residues in the CDR3. CDR3 sequence: CASSSLPGEQYF. Written as DNA, the CDR3 is TGTGCCAGCAGTTCTCTCCCGGGCGAGCAGTACTTC.

The sample holds a few counts of this clone. This chain links TRBV2 with TRBJ1-1, with D hard to call. V lost 6 bases and J lost 5, with 10 bases in between. Germline lookup yields CDR1 SNHLY and CDR2 FYNNEI. The CDR3 consists of 12 residues. The CDR3 sequence: CASRAGGTEAFF. In DNA, the CDR3 is TGTGCCAGCAGGGCGGGAGGTACTGAAGCTTTCTTT. Full variable domain (rest looked up from reference TRBV2 and TRBJ1-1): EPEVTQTPSHQVTQMGQEVILRCVPISNHLYFYWYRQILGQKVEFLVSFYNNEISEKSEIFDDQFSVERPDGSNFTLKIRSTKLEDSAMYFCASRAGGTEAFFGQGTRLTVV.

This rearrangement joins TRBV7-8 to TRBJ2-7; either TRBD1 or TRBD2 may supply D (5 bases each). The CDR3 covers 16 residues. CDR1 SGHVS and CDR2 FQNEAQ come from the germline V gene. With 5 bases removed from V and 3 bases from J, the gap between germline ends came to 20 bases. In nucleotides, the CDR3 is TGTGCCAGCAGCCCGAGGGTCAGGGTAGACGTCTACGAGCAGTACTTC. As protein: CASSPRVRVDVYEQYF.

The V call is TRBV20-1, the J call TRBJ2-7; D unresolved. Germline loops: CDR1 DFQATT, CDR2 SNEGSKA (reference sequence). Between the trimmed V and J ends, which lost 6 bases and 3 bases, there was a span of 9 bases. This CDR3 spans 11 amino acids. The CDR3 spells CSAPKSYEQYF. DNA for the CDR3: TGCAGTGCCCCCAAAAGCTACGAGCAGTACTTC.

CDR3 nucleotide sequence: TGTGCCAGCAGCGTTCTAGCGGGGGGTCCCTACAATGAGCAGTTCTTC. Translating it yields CASSVLAGGPYNEQFF. The chain joins TRBV9 to TRBJ2-1; 11 bases agree with TRBD2. This CDR3 is 16 amino acids long. V gave up 2 bases and J gave up 2 bases; unmatched junction bases: 3. Germline CDR1 SGDLS, CDR2 YYNGEE. Drawing the rest from reference TRBV9 and TRBJ2-1, the complete variable domain is DSGVTQTPKHLITATGQRVTLRCSPRSGDLSVYWYQQSLDQGLQFLIQYYNGEERAKGNILERFSAQQFPDLHSELNLSSLELGDSALYFCASSVLAGGPYNEQFFGPGTRLTVL.

V usage is TRBV15 and J usage is TRBJ2-7, with D hard to call. Trimming took 3 bases from V and 0 from J, leaving 12 bases between them. The CDR3 consists of 15 residues. CDR1 is LNHNV and CDR2 is YYDKDF in the germline V gene (reference sequence). The CDR3 loop is CATSSGLEISYEQYF. The CDR3 DNA reads TGTGCCACCAGCAGCGGCCTCGAGATCTCCTACGAGCAGTACTTC.

The CDR3 region is CASSLLGLAGGEQFF. CDR3 DNA sequence: TGTGCCAGCAGTTTACTAGGACTAGCGGGTGGTGAGCAGTTCTTC. V and J are TRBV27 and TRBJ2-1; 11 bases map to TRBD2. Trimming took 2 bases from V and 9 from J; bases not matched to a gene: 6. The CDR3 runs 15 residues. Per the germline V gene, CDR1 is MNHEY and CDR2 is SMNVEV (reference sequence).

This chain connects TRBV7-2 to TRBJ2-7, with TRBD2 matching 9 bases. V gave up 7 bases and J gave up 6 bases; unmatched junction bases: 7. CDR1 is SGHTA and CDR2 is FQGNSA in the germline V gene. This CDR3 is built from 13 residues. The CDR3 region is CASTIAGAIEQYF. CDR3 DNA sequence: TGTGCCAGCACCATAGCGGGAGCCATCGAGCAGTACTTC.

The chain recombines TRBV7-2 with TRBJ2-7, with 10 nucleotides matching TRBD2. This CDR3 contains 15 residues. Germline-derived CDR1 and CDR2 are SGHTA and FQGNSA. The ends lost 4 bases at V and 1 base at J; junction bases unmatched: 4. The CDR3, as DNA: TGTGCCAGCAGCTCTAGCGGGAGATCATCCTACGAGCAGTACTTC. It specifies CASSSSGRSSYEQYF.

J is TRBJ2-7 and V is TRBV28; D not resolved. The germline CDR1 and CDR2 sequences are MDHEN and SYDVKM. V dropped 7 bases and J dropped 0 bases, with 10 bases sitting between them. This CDR3 region has 13 residues. As DNA, the CDR3 is TGTGCCAGCAACGTAGCCAACTCCTACGAGCAGTACTTC. Protein: CASNVANSYEQYF.

The DNA of the CDR3 is TGTGCCAGCAGCCTCGCGGGGGGTGACAATGAGCAGTTCTTC. Its translation: CASSLAGGDNEQFF. The chain employs TRBV9 and TRBJ2-1; TRBD2 agrees at 8 bases. J gave up 5 bases and V 4 bases, and 5 bases lay outside the gene matches. This CDR3 has 14 residues. Germline V gene lookup returns CDR1 SGDLS and CDR2 YYNGEE.

The chain has TRBV10-2 and TRBJ1-4, with D perhaps matching TRBD1 (5 bases). Germline assignment: CDR1 WSHSY and CDR2 SAAADI. The CDR3 has 13 residues. V lost 7 bases and J lost 1, with 7 bases in between. The CDR3 nucleotides are TGCGCCAGCATGGGACGAACTAATGAAAAACTGTTTTTT. This translates into CASMGRTNEKLFF.

J is TRBJ2-7 and V is TRBV5-4; 8 bases match TRBD1. Germline loops: CDR1 SGHNT, CDR2 YYREEE (reference sequence). The V and J ends lost 0 bases and 6 bases, in that order; junction bases with no gene match: 14. The CDR3 extends over 17 amino acids. The CDR3: CASSLGGTGYVGREQYF. The CDR3 DNA reads as TGTGCCAGCAGCTTGGGGGGGACAGGATACGTCGGGCGCGAGCAGTACTTC.